One and the same sample provided the 31 T cell receptor beta chains below, sequenced in a study of spatial heterogeneity in lung cancer. Described time point: sample taken at primary tumor resection. The sequenced material consisted of unsorted whole RNA from tumor, nontumor lung or frozen PBMC. One entry per CDR3 protein results from TCRdb running MiXCR on the 5' RACE reads. The sample consists of about 40,000 distinct CDR3 sequences, approximately 5.2% of them appearing once. The input for sequencing was PBMCs, taken at surgery. Receptors originate from a female donor with early-stage non-small cell lung cancer.

This clonotype was recorded at least ten times. The CDR3 is CASARVGGRSNQPQHF. DNA of the CDR3: TGCGCCAGCGCTAGGGTAGGAGGCAGAAGCAATCAGCCCCAGCATTTT. The V gene is TRBV10-2, the J gene TRBJ1-5; no definite D call. Germline V gives CDR1 WSHSY, CDR2 SAAADI. V lost 8 bases, J lost 1 base, and 18 bases lay in between. The length of the CDR3 is 16 residues.

The CDR3 bases are TGTGCCAGCACTCTACTAGCGGGGGCCTACGAGCAGTACTTC. This codes for CASTLLAGAYEQYF. The chain employs TRBV12-3 or TRBV12-4 and TRBJ2-7, with 11 bases lining up with TRBD2. This CDR3 has 14 amino acids. After removal of 7 bases from V and 2 bases from J, the junction contained 4 bases not matched to a gene.

This clonotype was observed once. V usage is TRBV24-1 and J usage is TRBJ2-3, with D tentatively TRBD2 (6 bases). Germline values: CDR1 KGHDR, CDR2 SFDVKD. This CDR3 is 16 amino acids long. V was trimmed by 3 bases and J by 2 bases, leaving 14 bases between them. The DNA of the CDR3 is TGTGCCACCAGTGATAGGTTCGGGAGAACCACAGATACGCAGTATTTT. Amino acid sequence: CATSDRFGRTTDTQYF.

The table lists this clonotype with many counts. V and J are TRBV28 and TRBJ2-7; TRBD1 matches at 9 bases. CDR1 and CDR2 (germline): MDHEN, SYDVKM. J gave up 3 bases and V 10 bases, and 7 bases lay outside the gene matches. This CDR3 is 13 amino acids long. The CDR3 nucleotides are TGTGCCAATGGGACAGGGAGTAACTACGAGCAGTACTTC. Its translation is CANGTGSNYEQYF.

This clonotype was found a few times. This chain links TRBV11-2 with TRBJ2-4, with D possibly being TRBD1 (5 bases). This CDR3 comprises 16 residues. V lost 2 bases, J lost 6 bases, and 17 bases lay in between. Germline CDR1 is SGHAT and CDR2 is FQNNGV. The CDR3 DNA reads as TGTGCCAGCAGCTTAAGGGGATTTCAGGGTTCAAACATTCAGTACTTC. Protein: CASSLRGFQGSNIQYF.

This clonotype occurred many times. The chain is built from TRBV7-3 and TRBJ1-3; D is unclear. Trimming shortened V by 3 bases and J by 9 bases, and 6 bases separated the two germline ends. The CDR3 is 11 amino acids. Germline loops: CDR1 SGHTA, CDR2 FQGTGA. The CDR3 DNA is TGTGCCAGCAGCTTTAGAACCACCATATATTTT. This gives the protein CASSFRTTIYF.

This clonotype has more than one count but fewer than ten. This rearrangement joins TRBV19 to TRBJ1-6; 8 bases align to TRBD1. The trim removed 5 bases at V and 14 bases at J, leaving 8 bases unmatched. The CDR3 is 13 amino acids. Germline V gene sequence: CDR1 LNHDA, CDR2 SQIVND (reference sequence). CDR3 sequence (DNA): TGTGCCAGTAGTCCCGGACAGGGTTTGACCCTCCACTTT. Protein: CASSPGQGLTLHF.

This clonotype was seen more than once but under ten times. The chain employs TRBV3-1 and TRBJ2-5; TRBD1 aligns across 7 bases. Germline loops: CDR1 LGHDT, CDR2 YNNKEL (reference sequence). The ends lost 2 bases at V and 3 bases at J; junction bases unmatched: 6. This CDR3 region has 15 residues. CDR3 in amino acids: CASSQYYTGEETQYF. DNA of the CDR3: TGTGCCAGCAGCCAATACTATACAGGGGAAGAGACCCAGTACTTC.

The CDR3: CASSLEGIPPMNTEAFF. The CDR3 DNA reads as TGTGCCAGCAGTTTAGAGGGGATTCCGCCAATGAACACTGAAGCTTTCTTT. The chain employs TRBV12-3 or TRBV12-4 and TRBJ1-1, with D maybe TRBD1 (5 bases). The CDR3 length is 17 residues. The V and J ends lost 1 base and 0 bases respectively, with 15 bases between them.

This clonotype has at least ten counts. The chain recombines TRBV16 with TRBJ1-1; D perhaps matches TRBD1 (5 bases). Deletions cut 5 bases from V and 5 bases from J, with 15 bases between. Germline CDR1 KGHSY, CDR2 FQNENV. The CDR3 is made up of 14 amino acids. This CDR3 is CASSSTGLRTEAFF. CDR3 coding DNA: TGTGCCAGCAGCTCCACAGGTCTGAGGACTGAAGCTTTCTTT.

The genes are TRBV20-1 and TRBJ2-3; the match to TRBD2 covers 8 bases. Germline V gives CDR1 DFQATT, CDR2 SNEGSKA (reference sequence). The CDR3 runs to 14 residues. With 1 base clipped from V and 7 bases from J, the junction kept 7 bases outside the gene matches. The CDR3 is CSARGSGDEHTQYF. In nucleotides, the CDR3 is TGCAGTGCTAGAGGTAGCGGGGACGAACATACGCAGTATTTT.

Ten or more counts support this clonotype. The chain couples TRBV3-1 to TRBJ1-6, with a possible D match to TRBD1 (6 bases). V lost 4 bases and J lost 8, with 12 bases in between. The length of the CDR3 is 14 residues. The V gene's germline CDR1 is LGHDT and CDR2 YNNKEL (reference sequence). CDR3 nucleotides: TGTGCCAGCAGCCTGCAGGGGAGGGATTCACCCCTCCACTTT. Translating it yields CASSLQGRDSPLHF.

This clonotype has at least ten counts. This sequence joins TRBV9 and TRBJ2-1; TRBD2 matches at 7 bases. V lost 0 bases, J lost 7 bases, and 13 bases stayed unmatched. Germline CDR1 and CDR2: SGDLS and YYNGEE. The length of the CDR3 is 17 residues. CDR3 amino acids: CASSVAIGRGGENEQFF. The CDR3 DNA sequence: TGTGCCAGCAGCGTAGCGATTGGGAGGGGCGGGGAAAATGAGCAGTTCTTC.

This clonotype showed up just a few times. The chain recombines TRBV4-1 with TRBJ1-5; D is possibly TRBD1 (5 bases). The CDR3 extends over 16 amino acids. Germline CDR1 reads MGHRA; CDR2 reads YSYEKL. Trimming pared 1 base from V and 2 bases from J, leaving 12 bases between. CDR3 DNA: TGCGCCAGCAGCCAAGTGTGGCAGGGCCGCAATCAGCCCCAGCATTTT. This encodes CASSQVWQGRNQPQHF.

This clonotype was recorded many times. The V and J genes are TRBV19 and TRBJ1-2, with D hard to call. The CDR3 is 13 residues long. CDR1 and CDR2 from the germline V gene are LNHDA and SQIVND (reference sequence). V dropped 6 bases and J dropped 3 bases, with 11 bases sitting between them. In DNA form, the CDR3 reads TGTGCCAGTAGGCGGCAGGAGGACTATGGCTACACCTTC. Protein sequence: CASRRQEDYGYTF.

This clonotype has at least ten counts. The gene calls are TRBV20-1 and TRBJ1-5, with 9 bases fitting TRBD1. Unmatched junction bases numbered 7, after V lost 6 bases and J lost 4 bases. The CDR3 sequence is 14 residues long. Germline V gives CDR1 DFQATT, CDR2 SNEGSKA (reference sequence). The CDR3 protein is CSAGQGRLNQPQHF. The CDR3 coding sequence is TGCAGTGCGGGACAGGGAAGGTTGAATCAGCCCCAGCATTTT.

This clonotype showed up many times. The rearrangement uses TRBV2 and TRBJ2-5, with D possibly being TRBD1 or TRBD2 (6 bases each). The germline V and J ends were trimmed by 7 bases and 4 bases, with 16 bases remaining between them. The CDR3 sequence is 14 residues long. Germline V gene sequence: CDR1 SNHLY, CDR2 FYNNEI. CDR3 in amino acids: CASTPRGAGETQYF. DNA of the CDR3: TGTGCCAGCACCCCAAGGGGGGCGGGAGAGACCCAGTACTTC.

This clonotype has a handful of counts. The chain has TRBV30 and TRBJ1-1; 10 bases fit TRBD1. Germline V gene sequence: CDR1 GTSNPN, CDR2 SVGIG (reference sequence). The CDR3 has 13 residues. The V gene end was trimmed by 1 base and the J gene end by 10 bases; junction bases not matched to a gene: 6. The CDR3 protein is CAWSGDRGGVAFF. The CDR3 nucleotides read TGTGCCTGGAGTGGGGACAGGGGAGGTGTAGCTTTCTTT.

This clonotype was counted many times. This chain's CDR3 is CSASSRVGSADTQYF. CDR3 nucleotides: TGCAGTGCTAGTTCCAGGGTTGGGTCGGCAGATACGCAGTATTTT. The gene calls are TRBV20-1 and TRBJ2-3, with a tentative D call TRBD1 (5 bases). Germline V gene lookup returns CDR1 DFQATT and CDR2 SNEGSKA (reference sequence). Trimming pared 3 bases from V and 4 bases from J, leaving 17 bases between. The CDR3 consists of 15 residues.

This clonotype came up many times. The chain is built from TRBV24-1 and TRBJ1-1; the match to TRBD1 covers 10 bases. Trimming at V came to 9 bases and at J to 3 bases, leaving 6 bases not matched to a gene. This CDR3 has 14 residues. Looked up from germline, CDR1 is KGHDR and CDR2 is SFDVKD. CDR3 amino acids: CATHGDRGHTEAFF. CDR3 nucleotide sequence: TGTGCCACCCACGGCGACAGGGGGCACACTGAAGCTTTCTTT.

This clonotype was detected a few times. The V call is TRBV9, the J call TRBJ1-3; 7 positions agree with TRBD1. CDR3 length: 16 amino acids. V lost 3 bases, J lost 2 bases, and 8 bases stayed unmatched. CDR1 is SGDLS and CDR2 is YYNGEE in the germline V gene. The CDR3 protein is CASSAHRGLAGNTIYF. CDR3 coding DNA: TGTGCCAGCAGCGCCCACAGGGGACTTGCTGGAAACACCATATATTTT.

At least ten counts were recorded for this clonotype. This sequence joins TRBV18 and TRBJ1-1; 7 nucleotides line up with TRBD1. The V gene's germline CDR1 is KGHSH and CDR2 LQKENI. CDR3 length equals 16 residues. V shed 3 bases, J shed 1 base, and the junction held 8 bases outside the gene matches. CDR3 sequence reads: CASSPNSGTANTEAFF. In nucleotides, the CDR3 is TGTGCCAGCTCACCGAATTCCGGGACAGCGAACACTGAAGCTTTCTTT.

This clonotype has a handful of counts. The chain joins TRBV12-3 or TRBV12-4 to TRBJ1-1, with 7 bases that match TRBD1. The CDR3 is made up of 19 amino acids. V was clipped by 6 bases and J by 1 base; unmatched bases: 20. The DNA for the CDR3 is TGTGCCAGCAGACGCTTTAATCTACCCAGGGGGGCGACGAACACTGAAGCTTTCTTT. Protein product: CASRRFNLPRGATNTEAFF.

This clonotype was counted many times. This chain connects TRBV6-1 to TRBJ1-1, with D uncertain. Germline lookup yields CDR1 MNHNS and CDR2 SASEGT. This CDR3 is built from 13 residues. Trimming took off 6 bases at V and 1 base at J, with 9 bases between the two ends. The CDR3 sequence is CASRRAENTEAFF. The CDR3 DNA is TGTGCCAGCAGGCGAGCAGAGAACACTGAAGCTTTCTTT.

This clonotype was detected many times. The chain employs TRBV3-1 and TRBJ2-7; D perhaps matches TRBD1 (6 bases). Germline V gives CDR1 LGHDT, CDR2 YNNKEL (reference sequence). The CDR3 has 13 residues. The ends were cut back, 1 base at V and 6 bases at J, with 10 bases in the middle. CDR3 DNA sequence: TGTGCCAGCAGCCAAGTACGAGGGGGCGAGCAGTACTTC. Residues: CASSQVRGGEQYF.

The chain recombines TRBV5-1 with TRBJ2-5; no definite D call. Germline V gene data show CDR1 as SGHRS and CDR2 as YFSETQ. V lost 0 bases and J 1 base, leaving 4 bases between the germline ends. This CDR3 contains 13 residues. CDR3 coding DNA: TGCGCCAGCAGCTTGGGGATCCAAGAGACCCAGTACTTC. It codes for CASSLGIQETQYF.

This clonotype has at least ten counts. At one boundary the junction diverges from the germline segment, which might be a read error. This rearrangement joins TRBV5-1 to TRBJ2-3, with 8 bases matching TRBD1. This CDR3 region has 16 residues. Germline-derived CDR1 and CDR2 are SGHRS and YFSETQ. The CDR3 spells CTSSLSRGLVPDTQYF. CDR3 coding DNA: TGCACCAGCAGCTTGAGCAGGGGGCTTGTCCCAGATACGCAGTATTTT.

This clonotype appeared many times. The chain recombines TRBV9 with TRBJ1-1, with D uncertain. Looked up from germline, CDR1 is SGDLS and CDR2 is YYNGEE. V lost 0 bases, J lost 0 bases, and 3 bases lay in between. The CDR3 is 13 residues long. This CDR3 is CASSVAMNTEAFF. CDR3 DNA sequence: TGTGCCAGCAGCGTAGCGATGAACACTGAAGCTTTCTTT.

This clonotype was recorded many times. This chain connects TRBV4-1 to TRBJ1-4; 8 bases align to TRBD1. The germline gives CDR1 MGHRA, CDR2 YSYEKL. V dropped 1 base and J dropped 5; count of bases not matched to a gene: 3. This CDR3 is 15 amino acids long. The CDR3 loop is CASSQVRTGNEKLFF. As DNA, the CDR3 is TGCGCCAGCAGCCAAGTCCGGACAGGGAATGAAAAACTGTTTTTT.

This clonotype was recorded at least ten times. The rearrangement uses TRBV5-1 and TRBJ2-7; TRBD1 matches at 9 bases. With 3 bases clipped from V and 3 bases from J, the junction kept 7 bases outside the gene matches. The germline V gene has CDR1 SGHRS and CDR2 YFSETQ. CDR3 length: 15 residues. For the CDR3, the DNA is TGCGCCAGCAGCTCACCCGGGACAGGGATCTACGAGCAGTACTTC. This gives the protein CASSSPGTGIYEQYF. Looking up the rest from reference TRBV5-1 and TRBJ2-7 gives the full variable domain: KAGVTQTPRYLIKTRGQQVTLSCSPISGHRSVSWYQQTPGQGLQFLFEYFSETQRNKGNFPGRFSGRQFSNSRSEMNVSTLELGDSALYLCASSSPGTGIYEQYFGPGTRLTVT.

This clonotype was seen a handful of times. V is TRBV6-5 and J is TRBJ1-5, with D possibly TRBD1 on 5 matching bases. The CDR3 runs to 14 residues. The germline V gene has CDR1 MNHEY and CDR2 SVGAGI. Trimming removed 2 bases from V and 7 bases from J, with 12 bases in between. CDR3 loop: CASSYVAGNQPQHF. DNA for the CDR3: TGTGCCAGCAGTTACGTTGCAGGGAACCAGCCCCAGCATTTT.